This T cell receptor beta chain comes out of a study of cytomegalovirus exposure and HLA in healthy donors. General study results and limits: CMV serostatus was the sole immune exposure information available. The study designated 150 or so TCR beta chains cytomegalovirus-associated. In a later analysis, at a false discovery rate of 0.05, about 15,000 TCR beta sequences were associated with HLA alleles.

Trimming removed 5 bases at V and 1 base at J, with 9 bases between. The CDR3 runs to 15 residues. The germline V gene has CDR1 SNHLY and CDR2 FYNNEI. Concerning this clone: The antigen is undetermined.

Primers: 60 Vbeta forward and 13 Jbeta reverse. Sequencing used immunoSEQ multiplex PCR; TCRdb keeps in-frame clones, though not all of them. The sample lists some 90,000 clones; roughly 79% were seen once. The sequenced sample was PBMCs. The V and J genes are TRBV2 and TRBJ2-6; no definite D call. This TCR came from a female donor in good health and CMV-seronegative. Here the CDR3 DNA reads TGTGCCAGCAGTCCAGACACTTCTGGGGCCAACGTCCTGACTTTC. Translating gives CASSPDTSGANVLTF.